This section outlines one T cell receptor (beta chain) sequence together with its context. The data belong to a study of blood T cell repertoires in COVID-19. Study at large: The origin of the acute and convalescent COVID-19 samples was the United States, Italy and Spain. PBMCs, B-cell-depleted T cells, or T cells were the source of the cDNA or gDNA that made up the material.

In the original workflow: It was from reference gene primer amplification that nucleated cell counts were estimated. The assay was immunoSEQ multiplex PCR, and TCRdb's table has in-frame clones only and misses some. V and J calls and clone size are copied from that table; D and trimming were computed from the DNA. The sample shows 100,000 to 150,000 clones, 85% to 90% of them seen only once. The CDR3 contains 19 residues. The V segment lost 1 base and the J segment 7 bases; nucleotides outside the gene matches: 14. Germline V gives CDR1 LGHDT, CDR2 YNNKEL (reference sequence). The receptor comes from a human donor in a cohort sampled during active COVID-19. V usage is TRBV3-1 (or the pseudogene TRBV3-2) and J usage is TRBJ2-1; TRBD2 matches at 12 bases. Sequencing input: peripheral blood. CDR3 region: CASSQGLVTSGSPGNEQFF. The DNA for the CDR3 is TGTGCCAGCAGCCAAGGGCTGGTGACTAGCGGGAGTCCGGGGAATGAGCAGTTCTTC.